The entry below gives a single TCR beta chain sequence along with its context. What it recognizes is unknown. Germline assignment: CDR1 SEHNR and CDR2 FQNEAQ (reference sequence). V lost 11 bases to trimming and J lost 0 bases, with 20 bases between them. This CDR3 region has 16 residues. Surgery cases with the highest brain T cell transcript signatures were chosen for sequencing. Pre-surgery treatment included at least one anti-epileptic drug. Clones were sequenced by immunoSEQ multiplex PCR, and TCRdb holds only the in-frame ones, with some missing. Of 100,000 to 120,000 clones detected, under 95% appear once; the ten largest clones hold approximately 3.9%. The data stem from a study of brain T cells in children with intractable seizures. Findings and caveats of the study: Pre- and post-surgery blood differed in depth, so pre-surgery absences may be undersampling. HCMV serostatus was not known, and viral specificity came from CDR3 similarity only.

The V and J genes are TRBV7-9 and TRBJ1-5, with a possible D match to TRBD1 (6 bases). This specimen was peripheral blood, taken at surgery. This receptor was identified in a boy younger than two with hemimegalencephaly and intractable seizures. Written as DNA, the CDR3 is TGTGCCGGCATGCCTGTGGACAGCTATAGCAATCAGCCCCAGCATTTT. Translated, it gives CAGMPVDSYSNQPQHF. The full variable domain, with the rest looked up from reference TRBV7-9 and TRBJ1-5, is DTGVSQNPRHKITKRGQNVTFRCDPISEHNRLYWYRQTLGQGPEFLTYFQNEAQLEKSRLLSDRFSAERPKGSFSTLEIQRTEQGDSAMYLCAGMPVDSYSNQPQHFGDGTRLSIL.